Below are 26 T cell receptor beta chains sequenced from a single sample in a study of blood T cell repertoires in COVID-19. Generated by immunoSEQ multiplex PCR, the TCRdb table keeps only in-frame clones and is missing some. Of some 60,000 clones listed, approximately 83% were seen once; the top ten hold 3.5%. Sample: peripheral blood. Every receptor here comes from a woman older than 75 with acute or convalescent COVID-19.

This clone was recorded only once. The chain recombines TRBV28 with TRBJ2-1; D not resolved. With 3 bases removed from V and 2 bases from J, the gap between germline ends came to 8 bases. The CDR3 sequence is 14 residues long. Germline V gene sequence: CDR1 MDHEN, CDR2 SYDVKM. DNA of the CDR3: TGTGCCAGCAGTTTGTCCCCAGCCTACAATGAGCAGTTCTTC. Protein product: CASSLSPAYNEQFF.

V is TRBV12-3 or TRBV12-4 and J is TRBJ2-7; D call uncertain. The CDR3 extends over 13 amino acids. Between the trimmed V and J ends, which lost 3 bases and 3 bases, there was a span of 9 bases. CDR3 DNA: TGTGCCAGCAGTTTCGGGTCACTCTACGAGCAGTACTTC. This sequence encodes CASSFGSLYEQYF.

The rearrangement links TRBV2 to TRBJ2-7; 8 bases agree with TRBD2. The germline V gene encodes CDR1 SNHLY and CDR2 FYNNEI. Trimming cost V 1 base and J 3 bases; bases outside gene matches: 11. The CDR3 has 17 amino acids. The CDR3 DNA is TGTGCCAGCAGTGAAGGCCACAAGCGGGAGCCCCTCTACGAGCAGTACTTC. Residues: CASSEGHKREPLYEQYF.

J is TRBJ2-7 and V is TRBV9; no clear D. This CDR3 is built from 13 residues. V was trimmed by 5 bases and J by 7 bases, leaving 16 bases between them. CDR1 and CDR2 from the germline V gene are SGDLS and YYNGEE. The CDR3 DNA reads TGTGCCAGCAGTCAGGCCCCCCGGTGGGAGCAGTACTTC. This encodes CASSQAPRWEQYF.

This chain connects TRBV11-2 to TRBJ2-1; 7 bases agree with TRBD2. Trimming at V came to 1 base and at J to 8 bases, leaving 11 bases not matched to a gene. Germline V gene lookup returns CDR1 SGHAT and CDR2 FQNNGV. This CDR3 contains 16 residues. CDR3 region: CASSLGTGGSPYEQFF. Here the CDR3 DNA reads TGTGCCAGCAGCTTAGGGACGGGAGGTTCCCCCTATGAGCAGTTCTTC.

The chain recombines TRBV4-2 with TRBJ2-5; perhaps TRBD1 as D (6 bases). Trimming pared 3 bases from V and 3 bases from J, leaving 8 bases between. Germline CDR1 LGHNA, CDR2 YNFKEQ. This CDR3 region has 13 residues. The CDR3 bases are TGTGCCAGCAGCCAGGGACAAAAAGAGACCCAGTACTTC. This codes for CASSQGQKETQYF.

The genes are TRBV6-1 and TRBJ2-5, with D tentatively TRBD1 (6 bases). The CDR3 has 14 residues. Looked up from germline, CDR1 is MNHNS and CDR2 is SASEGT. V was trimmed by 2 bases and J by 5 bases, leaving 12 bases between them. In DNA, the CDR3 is TGTGCCAGCAGTGAACAGGGGATACGGGAGACCCAGTACTTC. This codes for CASSEQGIRETQYF.

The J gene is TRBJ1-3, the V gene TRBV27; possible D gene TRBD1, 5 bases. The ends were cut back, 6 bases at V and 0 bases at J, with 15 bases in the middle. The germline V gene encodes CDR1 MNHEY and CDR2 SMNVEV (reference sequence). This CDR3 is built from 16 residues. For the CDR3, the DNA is TGTGCCAGCAGCTCCCTCGGAGGGGTCTCTGGAAACACCATATATTTT. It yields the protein CASSSLGGVSGNTIYF.

CDR3 protein: CASSTGNGNTGELFF. CDR3 bases: TGTGCCAGCTCCACGGGAAACGGAAACACCGGGGAGCTGTTTTTT. The rearrangement joins TRBV18 to TRBJ2-2, with D perhaps TRBD2 (5 bases). Trimming removed 6 bases from V and 2 bases from J, with 13 bases in between. The CDR3 is made up of 15 amino acids. From germline, CDR1 is KGHSH and CDR2 LQKENI.

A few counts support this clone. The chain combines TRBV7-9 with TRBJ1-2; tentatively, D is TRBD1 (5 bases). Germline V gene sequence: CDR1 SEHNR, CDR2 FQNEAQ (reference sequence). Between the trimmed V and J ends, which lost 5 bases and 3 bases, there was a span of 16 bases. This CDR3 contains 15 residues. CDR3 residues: CASSKFWGEDYGYTF. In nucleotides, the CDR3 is TGTGCCAGCAGCAAGTTTTGGGGGGAAGACTATGGCTACACCTTC.

CDR3 in amino acids: CASSVRRVDGYTF. For the CDR3, the DNA is TGTGCCAGCAGTGTTCGCAGGGTTGATGGCTACACCTTC. This chain links TRBV2 with TRBJ1-2, with TRBD1 as a possible D gene (5 bases). V was clipped by 4 bases and J by 6 bases, with 12 bases between them. The V gene's germline CDR1 is SNHLY and CDR2 FYNNEI. The CDR3 extends over 13 amino acids.

The CDR3 bases are TGTGCCAGCAGCGAGCCCCATAGCAATCAGCCCCAGCATTTT. Its protein product is CASSEPHSNQPQHF. This chain joins TRBV7-2 and TRBJ1-5; D remains unclear. The CDR3 loop spans 14 amino acids. Germline values: CDR1 SGHTA, CDR2 FQGNSA. The ends were cut back, 5 bases at V and 0 bases at J, with 8 bases in the middle.

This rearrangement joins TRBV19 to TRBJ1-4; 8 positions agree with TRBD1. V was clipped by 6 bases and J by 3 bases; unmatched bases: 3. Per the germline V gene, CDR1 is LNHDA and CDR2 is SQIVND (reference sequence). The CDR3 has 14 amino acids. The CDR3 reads CASRLTGANEKLFF. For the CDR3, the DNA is TGTGCCAGTAGATTGACAGGGGCTAATGAAAAACTGTTTTTT. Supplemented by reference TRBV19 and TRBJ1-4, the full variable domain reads DGGITQSPKYLFRKEGQNVTLSCEQNLNHDAMYWYRQDPGQGLRLIYYSQIVNDFQKGDIAEGYSVSREKKESFPLTVTSAQKNPTAFYLCASRLTGANEKLFFGSGTQLSVL.

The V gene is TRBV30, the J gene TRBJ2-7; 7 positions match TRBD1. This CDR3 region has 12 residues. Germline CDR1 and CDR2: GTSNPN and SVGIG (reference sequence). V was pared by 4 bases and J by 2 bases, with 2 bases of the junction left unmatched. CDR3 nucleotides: TGTGCCTGGACTGGGACAGCCTACGAGCAGTACTTC. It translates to CAWTGTAYEQYF.

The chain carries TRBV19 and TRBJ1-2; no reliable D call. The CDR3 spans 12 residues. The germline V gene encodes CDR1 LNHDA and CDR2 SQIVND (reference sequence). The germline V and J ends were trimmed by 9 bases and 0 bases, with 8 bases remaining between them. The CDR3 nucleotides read TGTGCCAGCGGTGTGACTAACTATGGCTACACCTTC. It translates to CASGVTNYGYTF.

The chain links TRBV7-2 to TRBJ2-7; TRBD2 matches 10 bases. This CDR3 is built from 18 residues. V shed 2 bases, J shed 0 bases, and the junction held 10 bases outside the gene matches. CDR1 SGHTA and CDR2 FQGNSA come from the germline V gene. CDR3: CASSLPQSSGGFSYEQYF. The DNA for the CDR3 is TGTGCCAGCAGCTTACCCCAATCTAGCGGGGGATTCTCCTACGAGCAGTACTTC.

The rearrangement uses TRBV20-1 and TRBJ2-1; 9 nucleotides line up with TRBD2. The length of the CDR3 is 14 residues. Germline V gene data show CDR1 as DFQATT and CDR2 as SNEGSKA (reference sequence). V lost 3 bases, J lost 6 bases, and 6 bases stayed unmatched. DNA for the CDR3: TGCAGTGCTAGTGTTAGCGGGAGTATCAATGAGCAGTTCTTC. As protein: CSASVSGSINEQFF.

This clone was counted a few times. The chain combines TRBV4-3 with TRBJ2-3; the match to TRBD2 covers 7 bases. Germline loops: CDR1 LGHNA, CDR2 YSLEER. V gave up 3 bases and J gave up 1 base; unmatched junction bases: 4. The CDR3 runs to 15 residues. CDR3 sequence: CASSQASGGTDTQYF. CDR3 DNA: TGCGCCAGCAGCCAGGCTAGCGGCGGCACAGATACGCAGTATTTT.

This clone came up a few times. The CDR3 reads CASSLVAGTGEQYF. In DNA, the CDR3 is TGTGCCAGCAGCTTAGTTGCCGGGACAGGAGAGCAGTACTTC. This sequence joins TRBV11-2 and TRBJ2-7; 8 bases match TRBD1. The CDR3 contains 14 residues. The germline gives CDR1 SGHAT, CDR2 FQNNGV. V lost 1 base, J lost 7 bases, and 6 bases stayed unmatched.

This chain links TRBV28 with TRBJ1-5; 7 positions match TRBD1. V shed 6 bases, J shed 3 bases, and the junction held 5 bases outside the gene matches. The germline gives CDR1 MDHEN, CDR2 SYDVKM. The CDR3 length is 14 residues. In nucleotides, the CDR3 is TGTGCCAGCAGGCCGACAGGGAACAATCAGCCCCAGCATTTT. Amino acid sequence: CASRPTGNNQPQHF.

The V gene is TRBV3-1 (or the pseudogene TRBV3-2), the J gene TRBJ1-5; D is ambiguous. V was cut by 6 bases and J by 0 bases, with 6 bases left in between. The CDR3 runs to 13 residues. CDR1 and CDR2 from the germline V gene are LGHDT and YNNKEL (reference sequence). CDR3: CASSYNSNQPQHF. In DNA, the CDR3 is TGTGCCAGCAGTTACAATAGCAATCAGCCCCAGCATTTT.

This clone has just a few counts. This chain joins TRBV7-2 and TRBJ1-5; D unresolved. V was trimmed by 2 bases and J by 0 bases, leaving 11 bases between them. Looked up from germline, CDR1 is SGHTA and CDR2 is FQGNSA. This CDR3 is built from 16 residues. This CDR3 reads CASSLMEGNSNQPQHF. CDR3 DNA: TGTGCCAGCAGCTTAATGGAGGGCAATAGCAATCAGCCCCAGCATTTT.

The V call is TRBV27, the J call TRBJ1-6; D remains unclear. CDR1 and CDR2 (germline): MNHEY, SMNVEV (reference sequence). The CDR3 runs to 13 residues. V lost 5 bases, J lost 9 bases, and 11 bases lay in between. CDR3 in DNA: TGTGCCAGCAGTCTAACCGAGTTTTCACCCCTCCACTTT. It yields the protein CASSLTEFSPLHF.

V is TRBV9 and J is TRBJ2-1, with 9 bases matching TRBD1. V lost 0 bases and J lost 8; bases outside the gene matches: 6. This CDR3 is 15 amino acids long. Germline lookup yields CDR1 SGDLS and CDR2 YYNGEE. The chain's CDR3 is CASSVETGGEYEQFF. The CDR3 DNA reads TGTGCCAGCAGCGTAGAAACAGGGGGCGAATATGAGCAGTTCTTC.

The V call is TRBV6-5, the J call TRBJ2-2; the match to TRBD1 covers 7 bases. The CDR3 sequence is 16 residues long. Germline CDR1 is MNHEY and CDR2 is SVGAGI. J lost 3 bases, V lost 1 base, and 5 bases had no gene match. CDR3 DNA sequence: TGTGCCAGCAGTTACTTGGACAGGATTTACACCGGGGAGCTGTTTTTT. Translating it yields CASSYLDRIYTGELFF.

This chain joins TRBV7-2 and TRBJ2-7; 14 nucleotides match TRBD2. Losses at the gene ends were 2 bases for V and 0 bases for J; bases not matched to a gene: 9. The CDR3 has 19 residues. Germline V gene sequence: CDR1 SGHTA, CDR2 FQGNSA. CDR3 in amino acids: CASSLIFGTSGRSSYEQYF. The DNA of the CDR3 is TGTGCCAGCAGCTTAATTTTTGGGACTAGCGGGAGATCCTCCTACGAGCAGTACTTC. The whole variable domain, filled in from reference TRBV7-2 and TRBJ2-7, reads GAGVSQSPSNKVTEKGKDVELRCDPISGHTALYWYRQSLGQGLEFLIYFQGNSAPDKSGLPSDRFSAERTGGSVSTLTIQRTQQEDSAVYLCASSLIFGTSGRSSYEQYFGPGTRLTVT.